This T cell receptor (beta chain) was captured by sequencing in a study of shared clonotypes between healthy human individuals. Study results and caveats: Having only a few donors restricted how much genetic and exposure-history diversity was captured. Non-shared clonotypes displayed generation probabilities falling below those of clonotypes present in all four donors.

Assay used: immunoSEQ multiplex PCR; TCRdb lists only in-frame clones, some missing. Of more than 2,000,000 clones in the sample, about 92% were seen once. Donors had no recently reported acute infections or vaccinations and were HIV-negative. Turning to this clone: The antigen is undetermined.

Deletions cut 4 bases from V and 2 bases from J, with 10 bases between. Germline V gene data show CDR1 as ENHRY and CDR2 as SYGVKD. The CDR3 covers 14 residues. The sequence was collected from a man aged 18 to 29 in good health. Some clones in this sample may be carry-over from other donors' samples. Sequencing was performed on naive CD4+ T cells from PBMCs. Documented subset: CD45RA+ positively selected. This chain uses TRBV10-3 with TRBJ2-3; possibly TRBD2 for D (6 bases). CDR3: CAISAGDFTDTQYF. In DNA, the CDR3 is TGTGCCATCAGTGCGGGGGATTTCACAGATACGCAGTATTTT.